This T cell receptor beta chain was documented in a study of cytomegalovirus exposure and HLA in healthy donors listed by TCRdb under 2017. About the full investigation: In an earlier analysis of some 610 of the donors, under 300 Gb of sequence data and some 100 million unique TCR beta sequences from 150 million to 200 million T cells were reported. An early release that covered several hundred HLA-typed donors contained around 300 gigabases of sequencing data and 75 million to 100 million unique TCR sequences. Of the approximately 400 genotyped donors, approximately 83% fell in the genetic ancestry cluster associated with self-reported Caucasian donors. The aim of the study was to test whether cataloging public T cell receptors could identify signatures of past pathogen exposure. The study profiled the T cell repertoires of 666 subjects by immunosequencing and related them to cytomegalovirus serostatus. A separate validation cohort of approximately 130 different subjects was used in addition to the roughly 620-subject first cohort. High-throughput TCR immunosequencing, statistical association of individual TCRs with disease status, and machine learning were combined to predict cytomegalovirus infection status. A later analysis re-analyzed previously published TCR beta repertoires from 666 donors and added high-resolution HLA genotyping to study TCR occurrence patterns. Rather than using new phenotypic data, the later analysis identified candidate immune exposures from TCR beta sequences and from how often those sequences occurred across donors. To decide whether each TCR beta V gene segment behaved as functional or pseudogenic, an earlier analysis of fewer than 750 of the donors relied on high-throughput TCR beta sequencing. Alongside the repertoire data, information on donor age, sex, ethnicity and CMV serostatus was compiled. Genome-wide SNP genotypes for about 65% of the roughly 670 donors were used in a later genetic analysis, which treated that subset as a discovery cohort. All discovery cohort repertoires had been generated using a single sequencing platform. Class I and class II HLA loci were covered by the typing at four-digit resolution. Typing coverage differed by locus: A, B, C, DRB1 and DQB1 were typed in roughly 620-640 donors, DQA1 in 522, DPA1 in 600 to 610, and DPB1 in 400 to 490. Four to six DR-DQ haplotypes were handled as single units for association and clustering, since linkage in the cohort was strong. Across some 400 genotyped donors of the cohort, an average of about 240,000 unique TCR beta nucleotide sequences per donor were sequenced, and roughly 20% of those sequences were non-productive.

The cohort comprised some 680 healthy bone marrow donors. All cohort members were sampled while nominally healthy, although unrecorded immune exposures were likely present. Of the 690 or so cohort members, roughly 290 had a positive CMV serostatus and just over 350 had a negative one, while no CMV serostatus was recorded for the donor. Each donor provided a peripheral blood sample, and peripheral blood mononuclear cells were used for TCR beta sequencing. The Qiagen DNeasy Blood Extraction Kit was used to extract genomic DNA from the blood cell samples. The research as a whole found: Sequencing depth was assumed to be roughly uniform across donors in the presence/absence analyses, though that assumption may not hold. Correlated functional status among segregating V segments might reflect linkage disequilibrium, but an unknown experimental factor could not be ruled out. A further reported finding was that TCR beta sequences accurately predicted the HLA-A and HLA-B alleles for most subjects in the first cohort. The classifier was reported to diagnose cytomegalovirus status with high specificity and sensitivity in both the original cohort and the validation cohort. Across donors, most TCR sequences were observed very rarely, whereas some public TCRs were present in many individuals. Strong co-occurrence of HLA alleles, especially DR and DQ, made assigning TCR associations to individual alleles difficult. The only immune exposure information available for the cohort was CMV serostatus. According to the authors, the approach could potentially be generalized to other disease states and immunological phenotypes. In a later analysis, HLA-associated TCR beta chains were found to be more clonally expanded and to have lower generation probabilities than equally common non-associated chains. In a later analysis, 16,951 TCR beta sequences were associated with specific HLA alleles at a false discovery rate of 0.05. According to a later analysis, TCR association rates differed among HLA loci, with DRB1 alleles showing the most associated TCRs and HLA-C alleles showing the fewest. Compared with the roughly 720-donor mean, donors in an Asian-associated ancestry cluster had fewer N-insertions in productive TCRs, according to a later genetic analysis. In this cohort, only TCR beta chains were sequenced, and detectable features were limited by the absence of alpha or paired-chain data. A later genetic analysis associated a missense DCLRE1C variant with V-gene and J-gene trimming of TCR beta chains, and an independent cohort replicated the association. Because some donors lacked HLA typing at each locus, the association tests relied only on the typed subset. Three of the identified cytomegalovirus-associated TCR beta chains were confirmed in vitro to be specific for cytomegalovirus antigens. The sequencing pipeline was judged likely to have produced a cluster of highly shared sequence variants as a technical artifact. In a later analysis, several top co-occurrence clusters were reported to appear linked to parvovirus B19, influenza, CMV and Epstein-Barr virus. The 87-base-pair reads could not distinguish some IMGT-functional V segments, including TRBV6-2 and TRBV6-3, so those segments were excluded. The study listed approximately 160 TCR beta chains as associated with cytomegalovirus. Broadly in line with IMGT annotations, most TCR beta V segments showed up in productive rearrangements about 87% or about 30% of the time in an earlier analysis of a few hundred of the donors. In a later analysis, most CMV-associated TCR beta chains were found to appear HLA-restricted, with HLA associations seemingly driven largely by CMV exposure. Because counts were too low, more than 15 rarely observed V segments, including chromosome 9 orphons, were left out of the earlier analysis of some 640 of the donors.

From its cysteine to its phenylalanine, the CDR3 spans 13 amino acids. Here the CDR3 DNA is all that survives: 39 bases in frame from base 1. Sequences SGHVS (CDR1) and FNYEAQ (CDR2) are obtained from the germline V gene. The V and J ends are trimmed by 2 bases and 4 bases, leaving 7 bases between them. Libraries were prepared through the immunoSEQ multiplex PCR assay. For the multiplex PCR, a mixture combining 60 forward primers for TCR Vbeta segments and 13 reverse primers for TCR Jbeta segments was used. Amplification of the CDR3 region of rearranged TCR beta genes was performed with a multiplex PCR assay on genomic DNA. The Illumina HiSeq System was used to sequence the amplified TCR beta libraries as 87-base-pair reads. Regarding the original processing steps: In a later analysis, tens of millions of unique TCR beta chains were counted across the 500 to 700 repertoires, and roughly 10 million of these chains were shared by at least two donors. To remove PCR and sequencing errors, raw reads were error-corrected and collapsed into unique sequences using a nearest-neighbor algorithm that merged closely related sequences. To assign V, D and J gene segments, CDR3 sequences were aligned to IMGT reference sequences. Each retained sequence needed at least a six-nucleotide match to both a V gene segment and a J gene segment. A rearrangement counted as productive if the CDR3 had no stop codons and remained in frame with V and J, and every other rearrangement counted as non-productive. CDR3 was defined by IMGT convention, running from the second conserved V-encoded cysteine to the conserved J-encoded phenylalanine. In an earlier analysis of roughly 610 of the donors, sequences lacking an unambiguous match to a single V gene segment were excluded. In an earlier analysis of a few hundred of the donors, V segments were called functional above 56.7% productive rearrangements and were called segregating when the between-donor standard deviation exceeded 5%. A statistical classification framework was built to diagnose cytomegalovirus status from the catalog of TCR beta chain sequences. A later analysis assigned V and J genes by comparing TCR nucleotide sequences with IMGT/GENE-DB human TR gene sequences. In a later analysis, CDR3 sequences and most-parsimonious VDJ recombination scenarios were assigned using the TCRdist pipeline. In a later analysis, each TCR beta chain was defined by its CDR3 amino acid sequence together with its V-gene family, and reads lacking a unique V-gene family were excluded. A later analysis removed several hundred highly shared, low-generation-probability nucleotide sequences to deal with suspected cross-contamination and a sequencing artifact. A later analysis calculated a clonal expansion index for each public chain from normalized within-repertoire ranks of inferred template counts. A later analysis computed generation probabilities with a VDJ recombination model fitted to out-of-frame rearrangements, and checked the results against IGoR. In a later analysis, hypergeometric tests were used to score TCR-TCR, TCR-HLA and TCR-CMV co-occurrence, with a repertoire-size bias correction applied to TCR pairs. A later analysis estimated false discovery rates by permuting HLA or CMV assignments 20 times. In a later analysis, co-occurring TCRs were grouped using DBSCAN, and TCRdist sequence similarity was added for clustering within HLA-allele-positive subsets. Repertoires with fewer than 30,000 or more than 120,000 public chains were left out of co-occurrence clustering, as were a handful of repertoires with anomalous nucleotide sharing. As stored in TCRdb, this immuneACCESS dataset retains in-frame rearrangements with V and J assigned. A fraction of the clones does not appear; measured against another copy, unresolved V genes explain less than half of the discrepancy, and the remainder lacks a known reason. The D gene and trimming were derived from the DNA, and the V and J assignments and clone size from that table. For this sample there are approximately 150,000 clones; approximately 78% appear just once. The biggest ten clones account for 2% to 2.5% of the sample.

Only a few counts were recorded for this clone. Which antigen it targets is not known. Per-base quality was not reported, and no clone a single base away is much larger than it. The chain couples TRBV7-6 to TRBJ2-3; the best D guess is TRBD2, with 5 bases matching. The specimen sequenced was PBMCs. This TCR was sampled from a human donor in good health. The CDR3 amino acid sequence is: CASSLNGADTQYF. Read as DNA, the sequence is TGTGCCAGCAGCTTAAACGGGGCAGATACGCAGTATTTT.